Presented here are 2 T cell receptor beta chains from one specimen sequenced in a study of technical replicates of blood from several donors (dated by TCRdb to about 2017). The library was made by the immunoSEQ multiplex PCR assay. TCRdb stores this immuneACCESS table with in-frame sequences only. Part of the clones is absent; in the studies checked, under half of the shortfall reflects unresolved V genes, and no reason is known for the rest. Here the sample has roughly 50,000 clones; about 93% occur a single time. The top ten clonotypes cover 4.2% of the sample. Sequencing input: PBMCs. The receptors were gathered from a human donor in good health. Some clones in this sample may be carry-over from other donors' samples.

This chain uses TRBV19 with TRBJ1-2; a weak D match, TRBD1 (5 bases). V shed 6 bases and J shed 7 bases, with 18 bases lying between them. Germline V gene data show CDR1 as LNHDA and CDR2 as SQIVND (reference sequence). There are 14 residues in the CDR3. CDR3 region: CASSQSGRVGGYTF. The CDR3 coding sequence is TGTGCCAGTAGCCAATCCGGCAGGGTAGGTGGCTACACCTTC.

The V and J genes are TRBV4-3 and TRBJ2-3; D not resolved. V dropped 4 bases and J dropped 11 bases, with 22 bases sitting between them. Germline V gene sequence: CDR1 LGHNA, CDR2 YSLEER. The CDR3 is 15 residues long. The DNA for the CDR3 is TGCGCCAGCAGCCCCGGCTGGCCTCGGAGCAAAAGGCAGTATTTT. The encoded protein is CASSPGWPRSKRQYF.